The 24 T cell receptor beta chains reported below all come from one sample, sequenced in a study of T-cell reconstitution after alpha-beta-depleted transplantation in children. This sample's TCRbeta library carried unique molecular identifier barcodes. TCRdb recomputed calls from the PCR reads with MiXCR, one row per CDR3 protein. The sample comprises hundreds of thousands of distinct CDR3 sequences, 15% to 20% of which are singletons, and 3.3% rests with the top ten. The material was PBMCs from the stem cell graft donor, obtained from the stem cell graft. These receptors were collected from a human donor who donated a stem cell graft to a child with acute lymphoblastic leukemia.

This clonotype was seen only a few times. The chain combines TRBV20-1 with TRBJ2-1, with 7 bases identical to TRBD2. Germline CDR1 DFQATT, CDR2 SNEGSKA (reference sequence). This CDR3 is 15 amino acids long. The junction had 4 bases not matched to a gene; V was cut back by 2 bases and J by 0 bases. CDR3 DNA: TGCAGTGCTAGATCTAGCGGAAGCTCCTACAATGAGCAGTTCTTC. Translating gives CSARSSGSSYNEQFF.

This chain joins TRBV21-1 and TRBJ2-1. TRBV21-1 is a documented pseudogene. The CDR3 totals 12 residues. CDR3 coding DNA: TGTGCCAGCAGCAAAGTTATGCGTGAGCAGTTCTTC. Protein sequence: CASSKVMREQFF.

This clonotype has just a few counts. This chain connects TRBV5-1 to TRBJ2-7, with D possibly TRBD2 on 6 matching bases. The V gene lost 2 bases and the J gene lost 0 bases, with 12 bases spanning the gap. This CDR3 comprises 15 residues. The germline CDR1 and CDR2 sequences are SGHRS and YFSETQ. The CDR3 protein is CASSFVERVSYEQYF. The CDR3 DNA sequence: TGCGCCAGCAGCTTCGTGGAGCGGGTCTCCTACGAGCAGTACTTC.

This clonotype was counted only a few times. This chain joins TRBV6-1 and TRBJ1-1; TRBD1 is a possible D gene (5 bases). The germline gives CDR1 MNHNS, CDR2 SASEGT. Trimming removed 6 bases from V and 4 bases from J, with 21 bases in between. The CDR3 is made up of 16 amino acids. The CDR3, as DNA: TGTGCCAGCAGCCCGTCACCTAAGGGGTGGGTCACTGAAGCTTTCTTT. Translated: CASSPSPKGWVTEAFF.

The chain employs TRBV28 and TRBJ2-1, with TRBD2 as a possible D gene (6 bases). This CDR3 has 16 residues. The germline V and J ends were trimmed by 2 bases and 3 bases, with 14 bases remaining between them. Germline V gives CDR1 MDHEN, CDR2 SYDVKM. The chain's CDR3 is CASSLASLRGYNEQFF. CDR3 coding DNA: TGTGCCAGCAGTTTAGCCTCTTTGCGGGGCTACAATGAGCAGTTCTTC.

This clonotype was seen only a few times. The chain has TRBV7-3 and TRBJ2-7; a possible D gene is TRBD1 (7 bases). Trimming removed 5 bases at V and 6 bases at J, with 17 bases between. The V gene's germline CDR1 is SGHTA and CDR2 FQGTGA. The CDR3 length is 14 residues. CDR3 nucleotide sequence: TGTGCCAGCAGCCAATCTCACAGGGGAGGCGAGCAGTACTTC. It is translated as CASSQSHRGGEQYF.

This chain uses TRBV7-8 with TRBJ2-3; the match to TRBD1 covers 11 bases. There are 16 residues in the CDR3. CDR1 and CDR2 (germline): SGHVS, FQNEAQ. The ends lost 5 bases at V and 2 bases at J; junction bases unmatched: 6. The CDR3 region is CASSQGTGGLTDTQYF. The CDR3 nucleotides read TGTGCCAGCAGCCAGGGGACAGGGGGTCTCACAGATACGCAGTATTTT. Full variable domain (missing parts from reference TRBV7-8 and TRBJ2-3): GAGVSQSPRYKVAKRGQDVALRCDPISGHVSLFWYQQALGQGPEFLTYFQNEAQLDKSGLPSDRFFAERPEGSVSTLKIQRTQQEDSAVYLCASSQGTGGLTDTQYFGPGTRLTVL.

J is TRBJ1-1 and V is TRBV20-1; D remains unclear. Germline V gene data show CDR1 as DFQATT and CDR2 as SNEGSKA (reference sequence). There are 11 residues in the CDR3. The CDR3 sequence is CSLDGNTEAFF. The CDR3 bases are TGCAGCCTGGATGGGAACACTGAAGCTTTCTTT.

There are a few counts of this clonotype. CDR3: CASSFRTGKWNEQFF. DNA of the CDR3: TGTGCCAGCAGCTTCAGGACAGGGAAGTGGAATGAGCAGTTCTTC. The chain carries TRBV5-6 and TRBJ2-1; 8 positions match TRBD1. J was trimmed by 7 bases and V by 2 bases; bases with no gene match: 8. The CDR3 covers 15 residues. Germline loops: CDR1 SGHDT, CDR2 YYEEEE.

With respect to this clonotype: One junction end disagrees with the germline gene, perhaps due to a read error. The chain has TRBV6-1 and TRBJ1-2; D gene ambiguous. The CDR3 has 12 residues. CDR1 MNHNS and CDR2 SASEGT come from the germline V gene. The CDR3 DNA reads as TGTGCCAGCAGTGAAGCAGGATCCCGTCCTCTTTTC. Its protein is CASSEAGSRPLF.

This chain uses TRBV7-9 with TRBJ1-2; 12 bases are a match to TRBD1. CDR1 and CDR2 (germline): SEHNR, FQNEAQ (reference sequence). This CDR3 is built from 15 residues. V shed 6 bases and J 7 bases; nucleotides not matched to a gene: 9. This CDR3 is CASRGGDRGPRGYTF. CDR3 nucleotides: TGTGCCAGCAGGGGGGGGGACAGGGGGCCTCGTGGCTACACCTTC.

This clonotype was seen only a few times. This chain links TRBV3-1 with TRBJ2-7; 8 positions match TRBD2. Unmatched junction bases numbered 4, after V lost 0 bases and J lost 3 bases. There are 15 residues in the CDR3. Germline V gene lookup returns CDR1 LGHDT and CDR2 YNNKEL (reference sequence). The CDR3 DNA reads as TGTGCCAGCAGCCAAGAACTAGCGGCCTTCTACGAGCAGTACTTC. It encodes CASSQELAAFYEQYF.

This clonotype has just a few counts. The chain links TRBV7-6 to TRBJ2-3; D is tentatively TRBD1 or TRBD2 (5 bases each). This CDR3 spans 13 amino acids. V was pared by 5 bases and J by 2 bases, with 8 bases between. CDR1 is SGHVS and CDR2 is FNYEAQ in the germline V gene. CDR3 sequence (DNA): TGTGCCAGCAGCGTAGGGACCACAGATACGCAGTATTTT. It translates to CASSVGTTDTQYF.

The genes are TRBV20-1 and TRBJ1-1; D perhaps matches TRBD1 (5 bases). There are 15 residues in the CDR3. Per germline, CDR1 DFQATT and CDR2 SNEGSKA (reference sequence). V lost 0 bases and J lost 7, with 18 bases in between. This CDR3 reads CSARDPQGPAGEAFF. The CDR3 DNA sequence: TGCAGTGCTAGAGATCCTCAGGGCCCAGCGGGTGAAGCTTTCTTT.

This clonotype was observed a few times. A junction end diverges from the germline sequence, so it may reflect a read error. As DNA, the CDR3 is TGTGCCAGCAGTAAAGCCGCGAACACTGAAGCTTTCTTT. Its translation: CASSKAANTEAFF. The chain carries TRBV6-1 and TRBJ1-1; D is uncertain. In germline, CDR1 is MNHNS, CDR2 SASEGT. CDR3 size: 13 residues.

The chain joins TRBV20-1 to TRBJ2-1; TRBD2 matches at 9 bases. Germline assignment: CDR1 DFQATT and CDR2 SNEGSKA (reference sequence). With V trimmed by 1 base and J by 3 bases, 7 bases remained unmatched. The CDR3 has 16 amino acids. The CDR3 sequence: CSARVRLAANYNEQFF. The CDR3 nucleotides are TGCAGTGCTAGAGTTAGACTAGCGGCCAACTACAATGAGCAGTTCTTC.

This clonotype was seen only a few times. This chain connects TRBV20-1 to TRBJ2-2; weak D call: TRBD2 (6 bases). The V gene lost 3 bases and the J gene lost 3 bases, with 14 bases spanning the gap. CDR3 size: 15 residues. Looked up from germline, CDR1 is DFQATT and CDR2 is SNEGSKA (reference sequence). The CDR3 sequence: CSASIGEAHTGELFF. The CDR3 DNA follows: TGCAGTGCTAGTATCGGGGAGGCCCACACCGGGGAGCTGTTTTTT.

This clonotype was counted between two and nine times. The chain couples TRBV6-5 to TRBJ1-5; D gene ambiguous. CDR1 and CDR2 (germline): MNHEY, SVGAGI. Trimming removed 10 bases from V and 0 bases from J, with 7 bases in between. There are 12 residues in the CDR3. The CDR3 here is CATLYSNQPQHF. The CDR3 nucleotides are TGTGCCACCTTATATAGCAATCAGCCCCAGCATTTT.

This clonotype occurred a few times. The chain links TRBV3-1 to TRBJ1-2; D uncertain. The ends were cut back, 1 base at V and 4 bases at J, with 16 bases in the middle. This CDR3 is 16 amino acids long. CDR1 is LGHDT, CDR2 YNNKEL, per germline (reference sequence). CDR3 coding DNA: TGTGCCAGCAGCCAAGGACCCGAGTGGAGCGGCTATGGCTACACCTTC. Residues: CASSQGPEWSGYGYTF.

This clonotype was seen repeatedly, ten times or more. This chain links TRBV12-3 or TRBV12-4 with TRBJ2-1; 13 nucleotides match TRBD2. V was pared by 5 bases and J by 2 bases, with 6 bases of the junction left unmatched. The CDR3 extends over 17 amino acids. The CDR3 protein is CASSVTGTSGAYNEQFF. The DNA of the CDR3 is TGTGCCAGCAGTGTAACCGGGACTAGCGGGGCCTACAATGAGCAGTTCTTC.

The gene calls are TRBV7-8 and TRBJ2-4; no definite D call. The ends were cut back, 6 bases at V and 3 bases at J, with 9 bases in the middle. This CDR3 comprises 13 residues. The V gene's germline CDR1 is SGHVS and CDR2 FQNEAQ. CDR3 amino acids: CASSRESKNIQYF. The CDR3 DNA reads TGTGCCAGCAGTAGAGAAAGCAAAAACATTCAGTACTTC.

The chain links TRBV10-3 to TRBJ2-7, with a tentative D call TRBD2 (5 bases). The V and J ends lost 5 bases and 0 bases respectively, with 11 bases between them. The CDR3 loop spans 14 amino acids. CDR1 ENHRY and CDR2 SYGVKD come from the germline V gene. CDR3 sequence reads: CAISSRGSSYEQYF. The CDR3 coding sequence is TGTGCCATCAGTAGCAGAGGGAGCTCCTACGAGCAGTACTTC.

This clonotype was picked up many times. This chain's CDR3 is CASSLDPLETQYF. The CDR3 nucleotides are TGTGCCAGCAGCTTGGACCCACTGGAGACCCAGTACTTC. The rearrangement joins TRBV5-5 to TRBJ2-5, with D hard to call. Germline CDR1 reads SGHKS; CDR2 reads YYEKEE (reference sequence). V shed 0 bases and J shed 5 bases, with 8 bases lying between them. CDR3 length: 13 amino acids.

The CDR3 reads CASGPLGEVDEQYF. DNA of the CDR3: TGCGCCAGCGGACCCTTGGGGGAGGTGGACGAGCAGTACTTC. The gene calls are TRBV10-2 and TRBJ2-7, with D tentatively TRBD2 (6 bases). V lost 8 bases to trimming and J lost 5 bases, with 19 bases between them. The germline V gene has CDR1 WSHSY and CDR2 SAAADI. This CDR3 is built from 14 residues.